This T cell receptor beta chain was documented in a study of blood T cell repertoires in COVID-19. V was clipped by 3 bases and J by 5 bases; unmatched bases: 10. This CDR3 is built from 16 residues. Germline V gives CDR1 SGHRS, CDR2 YFSETQ. Data came from immunoSEQ multiplex PCR; TCRdb stores just in-frame clones and leaves some out. The sample gives 170,000 or so clones, roughly 83% of which show up once; over 1.5% is in the top ten. The chain carries TRBV5-1 and TRBJ2-2, with 7 bases aligning to TRBD2. The sequenced sample consisted of peripheral blood. This clonotype originated in a human donor in a cohort sampled during active COVID-19. The CDR3 DNA follows: TGCGCCAGCAGCTCCGTGAGGGAGGGCCCGACCGGGGAGCTGTTTTTT. This gives the protein CASSSVREGPTGELFF.